These 30 T cell receptor beta chains originate from one sample sequenced in a study of shared clonotypes between healthy human individuals. Clones were sequenced by immunoSEQ multiplex PCR, and TCRdb holds only the in-frame ones, with some missing. In the table there are millions of clones, approximately 92% of which are singletons. What was sequenced was naive CD4+ T cells sorted from blood. As to subset: CD45RA+ positively selected. Receptor source: a man aged 18 to 30 in good health.

The chain combines TRBV5-4 with TRBJ1-3; no reliable D call. Germline CDR1 reads SGHNT; CDR2 reads YYREEE (reference sequence). The CDR3 has 15 amino acids. Trimming shortened V by 3 bases and J by 9 bases, and 19 bases separated the two germline ends. The CDR3 sequence: CASSSGSSARTTIYF. DNA for the CDR3: TGTGCCAGCAGCTCGGGGAGTTCTGCACGGACCACCATATATTTT.

V is TRBV5-1 and J is TRBJ2-2; D unresolved. The CDR3 totals 14 residues. Trimming cost V 0 bases and J 5 bases, with 8 bases left between them. Germline V gene data show CDR1 as SGHRS and CDR2 as YFSETQ. The CDR3 nucleotides are TGCGCCAGCAGCTTGGACCATCCTACCGGGGAGCTGTTTTTT. Translating gives CASSLDHPTGELFF.

This chain connects TRBV11-2 to TRBJ2-7, with D possibly matching TRBD2 (5 bases). CDR1 and CDR2 (germline): SGHAT, FQNNGV. V lost 3 bases and J lost 4, with 13 bases in between. The length of the CDR3 is 14 residues. The CDR3: CASSFGLLQYEQYF. CDR3 DNA sequence: TGTGCCAGCAGCTTCGGACTCCTCCAGTACGAGCAGTACTTC. Full variable domain (rest looked up from reference TRBV11-2 and TRBJ2-7): EAGVAQSPRYKIIEKRQSVAFWCNPISGHATLYWYQQILGQGPKLLIQFQNNGVVDDSQLPKDRFSAERLKGVDSTLKIQPAKLEDSAVYLCASSFGLLQYEQYFGPGTRLTVT.

The chain combines TRBV5-1 with TRBJ2-7; D is tentatively TRBD1 or TRBD2 (7 bases each). Germline V gives CDR1 SGHRS, CDR2 YFSETQ. The CDR3 runs to 16 residues. Trimming pared 4 bases from V and 3 bases from J, leaving 20 bases between. CDR3 sequence: CASSQGGAPLVYEQYF. The CDR3 region has the DNA TGCGCCAGCAGCCAGGGGGGGGCCCCCCTCGTCTACGAGCAGTACTTC.

The chain uses TRBV7-2 and TRBJ2-3; tentatively, D is TRBD2 (6 bases). The CDR3 has 16 residues. The ends were cut back, 5 bases at V and 0 bases at J, with 15 bases in the middle. Germline V gives CDR1 SGHTA, CDR2 FQGNSA. The CDR3 spells CASSQTSLPSTDTQYF. The CDR3 nucleotides are TGTGCCAGCAGCCAAACTAGCCTCCCTAGCACAGATACGCAGTATTTT.

Remarks on this clone: At the DNA level, this CDR3 is encoded by other sequences in the same sample as well. V gene TRBV10-1 combines with J gene TRBJ2-3; D might be TRBD1 or TRBD2, each matching 5 bases. Germline V lookup: CDR1 WNHNN, CDR2 SYGVQD (reference sequence). The CDR3 spans 13 residues. V shed 3 bases and J shed 3 bases, with 7 bases lying between them. This CDR3 reads CASSDGGTDTQYF. CDR3 DNA: TGCGCCAGCAGTGATGGGGGAACAGATACGCAGTATTTT.

The chain joins TRBV7-8 to TRBJ1-1; TRBD1 aligns across 10 bases. The CDR3 has 17 amino acids. Trimming at V came to 0 bases and at J to 0 bases, leaving 4 bases not matched to a gene. Germline CDR1 SGHVS, CDR2 FQNEAQ. CDR3 protein: CASSLARDRGVNTEAFF. The CDR3 coding sequence is TGTGCCAGCAGCTTAGCCAGGGACAGGGGTGTGAACACTGAAGCTTTCTTT. The variable domain in full, with the rest retrieved from reference TRBV7-8 and TRBJ1-1, is GAGVSQSPRYKVAKRGQDVALRCDPISGHVSLFWYQQALGQGPEFLTYFQNEAQLDKSGLPSDRFFAERPEGSVSTLKIQRTQQEDSAVYLCASSLARDRGVNTEAFFGQGTRLTVV.

This chain uses TRBV7-9 with TRBJ2-1; maybe TRBD2 (7 bases). V lost 5 bases, J lost 1 base, and 12 bases lay in between. Germline V gene lookup returns CDR1 SEHNR and CDR2 FQNEAQ (reference sequence). This CDR3 comprises 15 residues. CDR3 DNA: TGTGCCAGCAGCGTTCGGGGGGCGTCCTACAATGAGCAGTTCTTC. Encoded protein: CASSVRGASYNEQFF.

This rearrangement joins TRBV6-6 to TRBJ2-5, with TRBD2 matching over 10 bases. V trimming: 0 bases; J trimming: 1 base; junction bases outside the gene matches: 2. The CDR3 sequence is 16 residues long. Germline lookup yields CDR1 MNHNY and CDR2 SVGAGI (reference sequence). The CDR3 region is CASSYSGLASQETQYF. In nucleotides, the CDR3 is TGTGCCAGCAGTTACTCGGGACTAGCGAGCCAAGAGACCCAGTACTTC.

The rearrangement uses TRBV10-1 and TRBJ2-7, with D uncertain. Between the trimmed V and J ends, which lost 3 bases and 1 base, there was a span of 10 bases. In germline, CDR1 is WNHNN, CDR2 SYGVQD (reference sequence). This CDR3 has 14 amino acids. In DNA form, the CDR3 reads TGCGCCAGCAGTGACCCCCGGGCGTCCTACGAGCAGTACTTC. Translation gives CASSDPRASYEQYF.

For this clone: Other DNA sequences in this specimen translate into the identical CDR3. This chain uses TRBV5-1 with TRBJ2-7; D may be TRBD1 or TRBD2 (5 bases each). The CDR3 loop spans 13 amino acids. V shed 4 bases and J shed 2 bases, with 10 bases lying between them. The germline V gene has CDR1 SGHRS and CDR2 YFSETQ. CDR3 in DNA: TGCGCCAGCAGCGGGGGACGGACCTACGAGCAGTACTTC. Translating it yields CASSGGRTYEQYF.

This chain connects TRBV6-1 to TRBJ1-1; TRBD1 agrees at 7 bases. The J segment lost 7 bases and the V segment lost 2 bases, leaving 13 bases of the junction unmatched. The CDR3 totals 16 residues. Germline loops: CDR1 MNHNS, CDR2 SASEGT. The CDR3 DNA follows: TGTGCCAGCAGTGAAATCGTACCAGGGGGATGGGTTGAAGCTTTCTTT. This codes for CASSEIVPGGWVEAFF.

This chain links TRBV6-6 with TRBJ1-5, with D unclear. Germline lookup yields CDR1 MNHNY and CDR2 SVGAGI (reference sequence). The CDR3 runs to 15 residues. The V end lost 7 bases, the J end lost 1 base, and 14 bases lay between the germline ends. DNA of the CDR3: TGTGCCAGCATTCAGACCCAACCGAGCAATCAGCCCCAGCATTTT. It is translated as CASIQTQPSNQPQHF.

As for this clone: Other DNA sequences of this sample code for an identical CDR3. This sequence joins TRBV5-1 and TRBJ2-2, with D unclear. Germline V gene sequence: CDR1 SGHRS, CDR2 YFSETQ. V lost 2 bases and J 0 bases, leaving 8 bases between the germline ends. The CDR3 covers 15 residues. The CDR3 protein is CASSLSASNTGELFF. DNA of the CDR3: TGCGCCAGCAGCTTAAGCGCTTCGAACACCGGGGAGCTGTTTTTT.

This clone was picked up a small number of times. The rearrangement links TRBV19 to TRBJ1-5; no definite D call. Germline CDR1 LNHDA, CDR2 SQIVND (reference sequence). Trimming removed 7 bases at V and 4 bases at J, with 17 bases between. The length of the CDR3 is 15 residues. CDR3 nucleotide sequence: TGTGCCAGTACCACAGCCCGGGAACGAAATCAGCCCCAGCATTTT. Translating it yields CASTTARERNQPQHF.

Comment on this clone: Other DNA sequences from this sample encode an identical CDR3 as well. The DNA for the CDR3 is TGCGCCAGCAGCTTGGCTGGCCTTAATGAAAAACTGTTTTTT. It is translated as CASSLAGLNEKLFF. The chain has TRBV5-1 and TRBJ1-4; no firm D call. This CDR3 spans 14 amino acids. V was clipped by 0 bases and J by 4 bases, with 7 bases between them. Germline CDR1 SGHRS, CDR2 YFSETQ.

The chain has TRBV5-1 and TRBJ2-7; 7 bases line up with TRBD2. There are 16 residues in the CDR3. After removal of 6 bases from V and 1 base from J, the junction contained 13 bases not matched to a gene. Germline CDR1 SGHRS, CDR2 YFSETQ. The CDR3 sequence is CASTPGGAMRSYEQYF. The CDR3 DNA follows: TGCGCCAGCACCCCGGGGGGAGCGATGAGATCCTACGAGCAGTACTTC.

The CDR3 region is CASSVTTYEQYF. In DNA, the CDR3 is TGTGCCAGCAGTGTTACAACCTACGAGCAGTACTTC. The genes are TRBV6-1 and TRBJ2-7, with unresolved D. Germline CDR1 is MNHNS and CDR2 is SASEGT. This CDR3 is built from 12 residues. Between the trimmed V and J ends, which lost 4 bases and 2 bases, there was a span of 6 bases.

The chain joins TRBV6-6 to TRBJ2-1, with D perhaps TRBD2 (5 bases). The CDR3 contains 14 residues. The V end was cut by 2 bases, the J end by 7 bases, with 12 bases between. The germline V gene encodes CDR1 MNHNY and CDR2 SVGAGI (reference sequence). The CDR3 DNA follows: TGTGCCAGCAGTTACCGTGTGGAGGCGAATGAGCAGTTCTTC. Its protein product is CASSYRVEANEQFF.

The chain has TRBV28 and TRBJ1-2; D not resolved. Germline V gene data show CDR1 as MDHEN and CDR2 as SYDVKM. The CDR3 is 12 amino acids. Between the trimmed V and J ends, which lost 4 bases and 8 bases, there was a span of 11 bases. CDR3 amino acids: CASSYSGRGYTF. The CDR3 region has the DNA TGTGCCAGCAGTTATTCGGGGAGAGGCTACACCTTC.

In the case of this clone: Other DNA sequences from this sample encode an identical CDR3 as well. V is TRBV19 and J is TRBJ1-5; TRBD1 matches at 8 bases. In germline, CDR1 is LNHDA, CDR2 SQIVND (reference sequence). The trim removed 4 bases at V and 4 bases at J, leaving 3 bases unmatched. The CDR3 has 14 amino acids. The CDR3 DNA is TGTGCCAGTAGTAGGCAGGGGGCTAATCAGCCCCAGCATTTT. Protein: CASSRQGANQPQHF.

This rearrangement joins TRBV11-2 to TRBJ2-5; no reliable D call. The J call may be incorrect, as the DNA end agrees better with TRBJ2-7. The CDR3 is 13 residues long. Looked up from germline, CDR1 is SGHAT and CDR2 is FQNNGV. The DNA of the CDR3 is TGTGCCAGCAGCTTAGAAGGTATTGACGAGCAGTACTTC. As protein: CASSLEGIDEQYF.

This sequence joins TRBV23-1 and TRBJ2-5; unclear D gene. TRBV23-1 is designated an ORF whose function remains uncertain. CDR3 length: 15 amino acids. V lost 1 base and J 5 bases, leaving 14 bases between the germline ends. The CDR3 DNA sequence: TGCGCCAGCAGTCAATACAACAGTTTTAAGGAGACCCAGTACTTC. Amino acid sequence: CASSQYNSFKETQYF.

This chain uses TRBV21-1 with TRBJ2-7; the D call in the table, TRBD1, was not verified against the DNA. TRBV21-1 is a pseudogene segment. The CDR3 loop spans 17 amino acids. CDR3 DNA sequence: TGTGCCAGCAGCAAAGAGGGTGACAGGACGTTTCCCTACGAGCAGTACTTC. Its translation: CASSKEGDRTFPYEQYF.

The V and J genes are TRBV11-2 and TRBJ2-7; 7 positions agree with TRBD1. Looked up from germline, CDR1 is SGHAT and CDR2 is FQNNGV. The V segment lost 6 bases and the J segment 0 bases; nucleotides outside the gene matches: 8. The CDR3 totals 15 residues. As DNA, the CDR3 is TGTGCCAGCAGGGCCTCCCACAGGGGCTCCTACGAGCAGTACTTC. Encoded protein: CASRASHRGSYEQYF.

Worth noting for this clone: The same CDR3 can be traced to other DNA sequences in this sample. This chain joins TRBV18 and TRBJ2-7, with D perhaps matching TRBD1 (6 bases). The CDR3 sequence is 12 residues long. The ends were cut back, 4 bases at V and 4 bases at J, with 8 bases in the middle. Per the germline V gene, CDR1 is KGHSH and CDR2 is LQKENI. CDR3 amino acids: CASSLQGYEQYF. CDR3 in DNA: TGTGCCAGCTCACTACAGGGTTACGAGCAGTACTTC.

V and J are TRBV5-4 and TRBJ2-7; 12 nucleotides line up with TRBD1. The CDR3 covers 16 residues. Trimming cost V 5 bases and J 2 bases; bases outside gene matches: 8. CDR1 is SGHNT, CDR2 YYREEE, per germline (reference sequence). The CDR3 reads CASRRAGTGGTYEQYF. The CDR3 DNA reads TGTGCCAGCAGGAGGGCGGGGACAGGGGGCACCTACGAGCAGTACTTC.

A note on this clone: At the DNA level, this CDR3 is encoded by other sequences in the same sample as well. This chain joins TRBV10-3 and TRBJ2-7, with D hard to call. Trimming left V 2 bases short and J 2 bases short, with 7 bases between. The CDR3 spans 13 residues. In germline, CDR1 is ENHRY, CDR2 SYGVKD. The CDR3 region is CAISEGLTYEQYF. The DNA of the CDR3 is TGTGCCATCAGTGAGGGTTTGACCTACGAGCAGTACTTC.

J is TRBJ1-1 and V is TRBV5-6, with TRBD1 matching 8 bases. J was trimmed by 5 bases and V by 4 bases; bases with no gene match: 10. Germline CDR1 SGHDT, CDR2 YYEEEE. CDR3 length: 15 residues. The DNA of the CDR3 is TGTGCCAGCAGCGCTGCCGGGACAGGTACGACTGAAGCTTTCTTT. As protein: CASSAAGTGTTEAFF.

The J gene is TRBJ2-2, the V gene TRBV7-2, with D possibly TRBD2 on 5 matching bases. CDR3 length: 18 amino acids. From germline, CDR1 is SGHTA and CDR2 FQGNSA. With 1 base removed from V and 6 bases from J, the gap between germline ends came to 21 bases. CDR3 DNA sequence: TGTGCCAGCAGCTTAGTCCCCGGTGCTAGCCTTTCGGCCGGGGAGCTGTTTTTT. This encodes CASSLVPGASLSAGELFF.